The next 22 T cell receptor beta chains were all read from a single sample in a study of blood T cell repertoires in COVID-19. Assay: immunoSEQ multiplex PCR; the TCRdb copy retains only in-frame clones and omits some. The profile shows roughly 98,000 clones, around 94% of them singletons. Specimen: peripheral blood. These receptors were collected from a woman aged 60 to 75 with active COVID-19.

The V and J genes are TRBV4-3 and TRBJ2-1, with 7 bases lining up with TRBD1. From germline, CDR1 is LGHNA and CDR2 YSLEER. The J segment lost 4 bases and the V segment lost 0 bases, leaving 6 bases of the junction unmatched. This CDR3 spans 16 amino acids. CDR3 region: CASSQDQQGVYNEQFF. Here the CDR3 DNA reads TGCGCCAGCAGCCAAGATCAGCAGGGGGTATACAATGAGCAGTTCTTC.

The CDR3 nucleotides are TGTGCCAGTAACTTACGGTGGCAGCGGGACGAGCAGTACTTC. Translating it yields CASNLRWQRDEQYF. The chain has TRBV28 and TRBJ2-7; D might be TRBD2 (6 bases). Germline CDR1 MDHEN, CDR2 SYDVKM. V was trimmed by 9 bases and J by 5 bases, leaving 20 bases between them. This CDR3 has 14 residues.

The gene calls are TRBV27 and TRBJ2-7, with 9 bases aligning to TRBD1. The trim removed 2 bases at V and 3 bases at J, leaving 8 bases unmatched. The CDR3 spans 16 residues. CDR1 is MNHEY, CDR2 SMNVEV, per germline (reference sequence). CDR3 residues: CASSLALGTGHYEQYF. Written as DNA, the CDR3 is TGTGCCAGCAGTTTAGCCCTCGGGACAGGGCACTACGAGCAGTACTTC.

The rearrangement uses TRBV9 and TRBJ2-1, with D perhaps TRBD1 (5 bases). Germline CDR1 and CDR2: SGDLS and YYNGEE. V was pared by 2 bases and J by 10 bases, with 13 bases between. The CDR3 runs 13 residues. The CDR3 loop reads CASSVFQGQEQFF. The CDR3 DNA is TGTGCCAGCAGCGTTTTCCAGGGCCAAGAGCAGTTCTTC.

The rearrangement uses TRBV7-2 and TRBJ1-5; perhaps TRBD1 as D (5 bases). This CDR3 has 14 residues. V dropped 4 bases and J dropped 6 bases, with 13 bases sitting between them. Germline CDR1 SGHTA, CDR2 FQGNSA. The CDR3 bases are TGTGCCAGCAGCTCCTCGGGGGGAGGTCAGCCCCAGCATTTT. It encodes CASSSSGGGQPQHF.

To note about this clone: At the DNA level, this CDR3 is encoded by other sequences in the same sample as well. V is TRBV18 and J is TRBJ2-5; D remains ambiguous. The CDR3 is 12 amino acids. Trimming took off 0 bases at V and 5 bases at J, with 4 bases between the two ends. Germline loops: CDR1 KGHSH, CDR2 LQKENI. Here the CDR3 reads CASSPPSETQYF. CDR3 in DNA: TGTGCCAGCTCACCACCCTCGGAGACCCAGTACTTC. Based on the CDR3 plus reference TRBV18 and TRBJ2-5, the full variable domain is NAGVMQNPRHLVRRRGQEARLRCSPMKGHSHVYWYRQLPEEGLKFMVYLQKENIIDESGMPKERFSAEFPKEGPSILRIQQVVRGDSAAYFCASSPPSETQYFGPGTRLLVL.

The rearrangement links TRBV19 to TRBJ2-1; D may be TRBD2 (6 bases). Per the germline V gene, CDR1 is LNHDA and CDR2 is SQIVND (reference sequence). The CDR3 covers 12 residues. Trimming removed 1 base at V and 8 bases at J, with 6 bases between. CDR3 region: CASSIGRDEQFF. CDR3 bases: TGTGCCAGTAGTATAGGGAGGGATGAGCAGTTCTTC.

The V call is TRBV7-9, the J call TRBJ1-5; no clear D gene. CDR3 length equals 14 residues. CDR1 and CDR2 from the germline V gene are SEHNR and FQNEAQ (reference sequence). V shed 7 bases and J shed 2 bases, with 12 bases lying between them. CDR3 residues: CASTAGNGNQPQHF. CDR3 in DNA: TGTGCCAGCACCGCGGGGAATGGCAATCAGCCCCAGCATTTT.

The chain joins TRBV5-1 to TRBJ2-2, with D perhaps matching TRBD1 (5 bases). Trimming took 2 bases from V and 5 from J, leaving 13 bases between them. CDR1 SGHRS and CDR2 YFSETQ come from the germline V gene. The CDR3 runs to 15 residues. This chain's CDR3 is CASSFAWTRTGELFF. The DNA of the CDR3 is TGCGCCAGCAGCTTTGCCTGGACACGTACCGGGGAGCTGTTTTTT.

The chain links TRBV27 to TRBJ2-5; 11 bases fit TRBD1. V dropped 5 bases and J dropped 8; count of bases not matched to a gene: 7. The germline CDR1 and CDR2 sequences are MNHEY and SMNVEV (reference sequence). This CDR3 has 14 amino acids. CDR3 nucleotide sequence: TGTGCCAGCAGTCTGGACAGGGGGCGAGGAACCCAGTACTTC. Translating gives CASSLDRGRGTQYF.

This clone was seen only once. The CDR3 loop reads CATETGDSYEQYF. CDR3 coding DNA: TGTGCCACCGAGACAGGGGACTCCTACGAGCAGTACTTC. The chain carries TRBV28 and TRBJ2-7; 8 nucleotides line up with TRBD1. Germline V gene data show CDR1 as MDHEN and CDR2 as SYDVKM. This CDR3 is 13 amino acids long. The trim removed 10 bases at V and 0 bases at J, leaving 5 bases unmatched.

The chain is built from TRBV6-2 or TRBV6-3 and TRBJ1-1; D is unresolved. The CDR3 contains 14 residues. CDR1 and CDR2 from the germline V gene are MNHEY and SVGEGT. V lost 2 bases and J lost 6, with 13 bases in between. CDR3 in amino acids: CASSYDTPVAEAFF. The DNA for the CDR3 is TGTGCCAGCAGTTACGACACCCCGGTGGCTGAAGCTTTCTTT.

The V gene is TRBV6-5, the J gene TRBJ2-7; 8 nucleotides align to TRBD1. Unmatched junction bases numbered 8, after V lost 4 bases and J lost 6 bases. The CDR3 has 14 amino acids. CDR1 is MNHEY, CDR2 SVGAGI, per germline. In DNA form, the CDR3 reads TGTGCCAGCAGTTCGAGCAGGGGGCGATCCGAGCAGTACTTC. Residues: CASSSSRGRSEQYF.

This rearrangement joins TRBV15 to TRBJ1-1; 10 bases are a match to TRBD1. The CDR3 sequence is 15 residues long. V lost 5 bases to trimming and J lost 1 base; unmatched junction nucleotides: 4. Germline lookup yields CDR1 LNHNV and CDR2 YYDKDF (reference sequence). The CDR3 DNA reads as TGTGCCACCAGCGGACAGGGGGGAGGGAACACTGAAGCTTTCTTT. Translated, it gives CATSGQGGGNTEAFF.

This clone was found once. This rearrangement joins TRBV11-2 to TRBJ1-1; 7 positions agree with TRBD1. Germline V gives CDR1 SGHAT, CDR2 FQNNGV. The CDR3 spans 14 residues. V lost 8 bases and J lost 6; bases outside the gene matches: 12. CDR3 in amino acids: CASGLDRVTAEAFF. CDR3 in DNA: TGTGCCAGCGGGCTTGACAGGGTGACCGCTGAAGCTTTCTTT. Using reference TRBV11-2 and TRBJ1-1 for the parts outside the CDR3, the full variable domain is EAGVAQSPRYKIIEKRQSVAFWCNPISGHATLYWYQQILGQGPKLLIQFQNNGVVDDSQLPKDRFSAERLKGVDSTLKIQPAKLEDSAVYLCASGLDRVTAEAFFGQGTRLTVV.

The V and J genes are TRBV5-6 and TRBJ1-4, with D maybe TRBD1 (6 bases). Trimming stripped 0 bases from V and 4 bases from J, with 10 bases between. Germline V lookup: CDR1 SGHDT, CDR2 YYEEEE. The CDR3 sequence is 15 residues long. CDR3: CASSLGGQSNEKLFF. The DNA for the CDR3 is TGTGCCAGCAGCTTGGGCGGACAGAGTAATGAAAAACTGTTTTTT.

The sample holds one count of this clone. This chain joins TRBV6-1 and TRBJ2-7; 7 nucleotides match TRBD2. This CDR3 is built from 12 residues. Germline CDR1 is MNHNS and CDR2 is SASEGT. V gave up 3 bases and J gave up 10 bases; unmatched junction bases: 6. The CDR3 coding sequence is TGTGCCAGCAGTGATCGGCGGGAGCGACAGTACTTC. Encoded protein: CASSDRRERQYF.

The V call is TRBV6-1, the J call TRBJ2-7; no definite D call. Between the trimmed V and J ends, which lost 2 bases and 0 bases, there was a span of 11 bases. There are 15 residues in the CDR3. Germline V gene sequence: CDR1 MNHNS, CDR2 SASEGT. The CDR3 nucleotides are TGTGCCAGCAGTGAATATGGAGCCGTCTCCTACGAGCAGTACTTC. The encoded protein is CASSEYGAVSYEQYF.

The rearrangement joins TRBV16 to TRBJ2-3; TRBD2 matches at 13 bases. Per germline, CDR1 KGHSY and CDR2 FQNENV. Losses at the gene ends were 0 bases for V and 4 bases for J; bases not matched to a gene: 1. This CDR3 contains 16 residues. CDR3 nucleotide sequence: TGTGCCAGCAGCCAATCGACTAGCGGGAGGTCAGATACGCAGTATTTT. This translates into CASSQSTSGRSDTQYF.

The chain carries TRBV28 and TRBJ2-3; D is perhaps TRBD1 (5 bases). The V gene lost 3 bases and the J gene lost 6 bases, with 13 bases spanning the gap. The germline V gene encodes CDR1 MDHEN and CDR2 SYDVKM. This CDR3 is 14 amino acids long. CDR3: CASSLGPTTDTQYF. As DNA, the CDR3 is TGTGCCAGCAGTTTGGGGCCCACCACCGATACGCAGTATTTT.

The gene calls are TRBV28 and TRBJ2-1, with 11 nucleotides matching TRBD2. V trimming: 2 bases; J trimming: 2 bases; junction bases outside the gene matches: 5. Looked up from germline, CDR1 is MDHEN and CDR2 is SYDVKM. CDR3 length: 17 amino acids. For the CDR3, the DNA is TGTGCCAGCAGTTTAGGGGGGACTAGCGGAGCCTACAATGAGCAGTTCTTC. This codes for CASSLGGTSGAYNEQFF.

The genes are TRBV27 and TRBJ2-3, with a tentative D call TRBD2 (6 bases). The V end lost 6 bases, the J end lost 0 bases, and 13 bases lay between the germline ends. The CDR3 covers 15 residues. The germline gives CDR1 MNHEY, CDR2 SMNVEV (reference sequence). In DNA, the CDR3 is TGTGCCAGCAGCGGAGGGACGGAAAGCACAGATACGCAGTATTTT. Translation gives CASSGGTESTDTQYF.